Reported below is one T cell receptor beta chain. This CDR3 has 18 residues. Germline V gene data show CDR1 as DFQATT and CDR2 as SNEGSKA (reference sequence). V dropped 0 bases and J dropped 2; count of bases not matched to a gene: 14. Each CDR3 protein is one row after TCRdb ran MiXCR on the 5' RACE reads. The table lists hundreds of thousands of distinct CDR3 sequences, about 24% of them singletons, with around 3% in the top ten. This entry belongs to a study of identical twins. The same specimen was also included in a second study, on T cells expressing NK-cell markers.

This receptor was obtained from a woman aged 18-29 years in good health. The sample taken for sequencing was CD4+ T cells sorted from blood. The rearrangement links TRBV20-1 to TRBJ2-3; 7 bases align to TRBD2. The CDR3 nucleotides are TGCAGTGCTAGAGATCGCCCCCCGGAAGCGGGATTCACAGATACGCAGTATTTT. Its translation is CSARDRPPEAGFTDTQYF.